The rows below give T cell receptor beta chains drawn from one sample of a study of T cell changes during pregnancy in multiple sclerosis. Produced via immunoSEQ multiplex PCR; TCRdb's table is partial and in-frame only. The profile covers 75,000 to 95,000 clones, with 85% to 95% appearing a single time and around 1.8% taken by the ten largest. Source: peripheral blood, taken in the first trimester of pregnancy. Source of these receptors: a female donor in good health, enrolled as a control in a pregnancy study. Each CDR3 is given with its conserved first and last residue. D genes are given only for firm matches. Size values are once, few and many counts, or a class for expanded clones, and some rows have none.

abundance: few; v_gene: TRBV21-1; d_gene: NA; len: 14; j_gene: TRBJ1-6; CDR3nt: TGTGCCATCCCGGGACAGACAAATAATTCACCCCTCCACTTT; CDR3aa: CAIPGQTNNSPLHF
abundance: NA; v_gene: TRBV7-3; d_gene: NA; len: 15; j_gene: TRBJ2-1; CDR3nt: TGTGCCAGCAGCTTATGGGGGCGATCCTACAATGAGCAGTTCTTC; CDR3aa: CASSLWGRSYNEQFF
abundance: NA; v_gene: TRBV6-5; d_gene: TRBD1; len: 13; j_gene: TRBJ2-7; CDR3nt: TGTGCCAGCAGCGACAGGGTGAGGTACGAGCAGTACTTC; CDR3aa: CASSDRVRYEQYF
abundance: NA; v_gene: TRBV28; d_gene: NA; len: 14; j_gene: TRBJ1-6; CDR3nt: TGTGCCACCGAGGGCCCCGACAACGATTCACCCCTCCACTTT; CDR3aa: CATEGPDNDSPLHF
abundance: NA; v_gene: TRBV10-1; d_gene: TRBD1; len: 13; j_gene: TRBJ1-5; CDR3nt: TGCGCCAGCATAGACAGGGGTGCACAGCCCCAGCATTTT; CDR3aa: CASIDRGAQPQHF
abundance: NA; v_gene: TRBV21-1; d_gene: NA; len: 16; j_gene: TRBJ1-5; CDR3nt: TGTGCCAGCAGCAATCTCACGGCAGGTCCCGTTGGTCCCCAGCATTTT; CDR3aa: CASSNLTAGPVGPQHF
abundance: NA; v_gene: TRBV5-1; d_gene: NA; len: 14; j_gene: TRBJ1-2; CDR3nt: TGCGCCAGCAGCTTGGCGGCGGGCGCCCGGGGCTACACCTTC; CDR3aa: CASSLAAGARGYTF
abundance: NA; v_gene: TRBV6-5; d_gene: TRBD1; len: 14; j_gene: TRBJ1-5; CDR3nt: TGTGCCAGCAGTCGTACAGGGGACAATCAGCCCCAGCATTTT; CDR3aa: CASSRTGDNQPQHF
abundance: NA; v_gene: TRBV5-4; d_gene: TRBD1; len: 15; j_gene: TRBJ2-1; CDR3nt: TGTGCCAGCAGCTGGCGGGACAGGGTAAGGAATGAGCAGTTCTTC; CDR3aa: CASSWRDRVRNEQFF
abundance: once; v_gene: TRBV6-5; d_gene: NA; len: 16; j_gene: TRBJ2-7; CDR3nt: TGTGCCAGCAGTTCCCCGGCGAGAGGAGATCCTTACGAGCAGTACTTC; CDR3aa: CASSSPARGDPYEQYF
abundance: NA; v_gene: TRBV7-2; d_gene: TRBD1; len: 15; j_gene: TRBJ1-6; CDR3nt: TGTGCCAGCAGCATCATGCAGGGGGTAAATTCACCCCTCCACTTT; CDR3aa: CASSIMQGVNSPLHF
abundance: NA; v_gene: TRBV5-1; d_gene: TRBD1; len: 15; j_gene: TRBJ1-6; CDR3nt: TGCGCCAGCAGCTTGGATGGGACAGCTAATTCACCCCTCCACTTT; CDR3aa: CASSLDGTANSPLHF
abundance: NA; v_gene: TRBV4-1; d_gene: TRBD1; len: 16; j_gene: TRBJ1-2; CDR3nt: TGCGCCAGCAGCCAAGGCTGGACAGGTCTTAACTATGGCTACACCTTC; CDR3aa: CASSQGWTGLNYGYTF
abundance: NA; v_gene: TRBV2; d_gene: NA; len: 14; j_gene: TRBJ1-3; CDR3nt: TGTGCCAGCAGTACAGGGCTCTCTGGAAACACCATATATTTT; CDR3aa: CASSTGLSGNTIYF
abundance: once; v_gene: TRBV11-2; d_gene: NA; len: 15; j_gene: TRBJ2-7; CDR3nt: TGTGCCAGCAGCTTAGCGGGTTTCTACTCCTACGAGCAGTACTTC; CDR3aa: CASSLAGFYSYEQYF
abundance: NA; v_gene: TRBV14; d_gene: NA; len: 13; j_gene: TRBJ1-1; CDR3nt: TGTGCCAGCGGGAATCGGGGTCGCACTGAAGCTTTCTTT; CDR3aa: CASGNRGRTEAFF
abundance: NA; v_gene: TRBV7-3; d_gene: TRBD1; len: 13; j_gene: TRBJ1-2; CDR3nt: TGTGCCAGCAGCTTAACCGGGACAGGAGGCTACACCTTC; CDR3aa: CASSLTGTGGYTF
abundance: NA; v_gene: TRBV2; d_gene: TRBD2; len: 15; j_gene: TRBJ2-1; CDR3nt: TGTGCCAGCGAGGTTCAGGCGGGGGGGCCGAGTGAGCAGTTCTTC; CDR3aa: CASEVQAGGPSEQFF
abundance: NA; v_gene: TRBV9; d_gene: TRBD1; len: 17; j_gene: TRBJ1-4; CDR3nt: TGTGCCAGCGCACTTGGGACAGGGCTGTTAACTAATGAAAAACTGTTTTTT; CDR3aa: CASALGTGLLTNEKLFF
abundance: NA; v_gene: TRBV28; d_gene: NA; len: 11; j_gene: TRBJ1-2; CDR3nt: TGTGCCAGCGCACAGCTCTATGGCTACACCTTC; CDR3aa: CASAQLYGYTF
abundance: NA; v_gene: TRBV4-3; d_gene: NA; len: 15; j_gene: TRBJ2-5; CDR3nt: TGCGCCAGCAGCCAAGATTCGGCCTTCAGGGAGACCCAGTACTTC; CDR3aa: CASSQDSAFRETQYF
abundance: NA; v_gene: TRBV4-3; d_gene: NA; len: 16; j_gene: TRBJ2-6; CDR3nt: TGCGCCAGCAGCCAAGATTATACAGCAGGGGCCAACGTCCTGACTTTC; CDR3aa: CASSQDYTAGANVLTF
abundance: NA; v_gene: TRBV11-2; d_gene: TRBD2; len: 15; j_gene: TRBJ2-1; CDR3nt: TGTGCCAGCAGCCCCCCCGCAGCGGGGCCAAATGAGCAGTTCTTC; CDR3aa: CASSPPAAGPNEQFF
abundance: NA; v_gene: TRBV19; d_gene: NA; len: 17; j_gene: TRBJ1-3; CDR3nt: TGTGCCAGTAGTATGCCTGAGGGACACACGCGCCTAAACACCATATATTTT; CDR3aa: CASSMPEGHTRLNTIYF
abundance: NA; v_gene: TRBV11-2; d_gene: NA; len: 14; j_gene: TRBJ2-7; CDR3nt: TGTGCCAGCAGCATAAGGAGCGGGTCCTACGAGCAGTACTTC; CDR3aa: CASSIRSGSYEQYF
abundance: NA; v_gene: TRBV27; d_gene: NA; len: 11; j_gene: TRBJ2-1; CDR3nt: TGTGCCAGCAGTCTTAACAATGAGCAGTTCTTC; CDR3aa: CASSLNNEQFF